This T cell receptor beta chain was found in a study of T-cell memory formation after mild COVID-19. The ends were cut back, 0 bases at V and 9 bases at J, with 20 bases in the middle. The CDR3 is 16 residues long. Germline V gene lookup returns CDR1 MNHEY and CDR2 SVGAGI. MiXCR, applied by TCRdb to the 5' RACE reads, yields one record per CDR3 protein. This sample has 550,000 to 700,000 distinct CDR3 sequences; 17% occur once, and the top ten carry about 8.1%. This clonotype was obtained from an adult woman who had mild COVID-19 (a few samples of this study predate the infection). Cell type and time point are not known. The chain couples TRBV6-5 to TRBJ2-5; TRBD1 or TRBD2 may be the D gene (5 bases each). Sample: PBMCs or a T cell subset sorted from them (not recorded which). The CDR3 here is CASSYSSPDSLGAQYF. CDR3 in DNA: TGTGCCAGCAGTTACTCGAGCCCGGACTCATTGGGGGCCCAGTACTTC.